Following are 21 T cell receptor beta chains from one sample sequenced in a study of tumor and adjacent non-tumor tissue in lung cancer. No cell sorting was done before RNA was extracted from the tissue. This non-tumor lung sample came from over 3 cm beyond the tumor edge. The library came from three nested PCR rounds adapted from ARM-PCR protocols. TCRdb used MiXCR to reprocess the multiplex PCR reads, holding one entry per CDR3 protein. The repertoire holds 75,000 to 80,000 distinct CDR3 sequences, over 65% seen once, with approximately 40% in the top ten. Specimen: distant non-tumor lung tissue. The source of these receptors is a man aged 70-80 years with non-small cell lung cancer.

On this clonotype: Since no conserved phenylalanine or tryptophan closes the CDR3, a read error is the likely cause. The chain recombines TRBV28 with TRBJ1-1; no reliable D call. Germline assignment: CDR1 MDHEN and CDR2 SYDVKM. The CDR3 has 15 amino acids. CDR3 sequence: CASSLWPSYYTEAFL. For the CDR3, the DNA is TGTGCCAGCAGTTTATGGCCCAGTTACTACACTGAGGCTTTCCTT.

With regard to this clonotype: At one end the junction does not follow the germline gene, possibly because of a read error. The J gene is TRBJ2-7, the V gene TRBV10-3, with TRBD1 matching 8 bases. Germline V gene sequence: CDR1 ENHRY, CDR2 SYGVKD. This CDR3 is built from 16 residues. The CDR3 DNA reads TGTGCCATCAGTGATCACGACAGGGGAGCGTCCTACGAACAGTACTTC. It specifies CAISDHDRGASYEQYF.

J is TRBJ2-6 and V is TRBV6-5, with D possibly matching TRBD1 (5 bases). CDR3 size: 17 residues. Trimming shortened V by 4 bases and J by 1 base, and 14 bases separated the two germline ends. Looked up from germline, CDR1 is MNHEY and CDR2 is SVGAGI. The CDR3 region has the DNA TGTGCCAGCAGTTCCAGGACAAGGGGTTCTGGGGCCAACGTCCTGACTTTC. Translation: CASSSRTRGSGANVLTF.

About this clonotype itself: One end of the junction is discordant with germline, which a read error may explain. This chain links TRBV12-3 or TRBV12-4 with TRBJ1-6; perhaps TRBD1 as D (5 bases). This CDR3 contains 15 residues. CDR3 DNA sequence: TGTGCCAGCAATTTGGGGGGTCGTCTTAATTCATCCCTCCACTTT. This sequence encodes CASNLGGRLNSSLHF.

Note on this clonotype: A much larger clone differs by one base, so this may be a read error. CDR3 bases: TGTGCCAGCAGTTTACATGGCCGACAGGGGTACGGGCAGTACTTC. It yields the protein CASSLHGRQGYGQYF. This sequence joins TRBV12-3 or TRBV12-4 and TRBJ2-7; TRBD1 agrees at 8 bases. The CDR3 length is 15 residues.

A note on this clonotype: The conserved final phenylalanine or tryptophan is absent from the CDR3, which likely points to a read error. The rearrangement links TRBV14 to TRBJ2-3; D call uncertain. The germline V gene encodes CDR1 SGHDN and CDR2 FVKESK. The CDR3 runs 13 residues. CDR3 residues: CASSQGVTDKQYL. CDR3 coding DNA: TGTGCCAGCAGCCAAGGGGTAACAGATAAGCAGTATCTT.

This clonotype was observed a single time. Mismatch with germline at one junction end may stem from a read error. V and J are TRBV6-1 and TRBJ1-2; tentative D call: TRBD1 (6 bases). The V gene's germline CDR1 is MNHNS and CDR2 SASEGT. This CDR3 has 12 residues. The CDR3 DNA follows: TGTGTCAGCGGTCAGGGGTGGAATTGCTACACCTTC. Protein sequence: CVSGQGWNCYTF.

Worth noting for this clonotype: An end of the junction does not agree with germline; a read error may underlie this. This chain connects TRBV11-3 to TRBJ1-1; D call uncertain. This CDR3 is built from 13 residues. Germline CDR1 is SGHNT and CDR2 is YENEEA. The CDR3 region has the DNA TGTGCCAGCAGCCCCCCGGCGAACTCCGAAGTTTTCTTT. Encoded protein: CASSPPANSEVFF.

In this sample, this clonotype turned up once. Possible read error: a much larger clone is one base away. This chain joins TRBV6-1 and TRBJ2-1; a weak D match, TRBD1 (7 bases). Germline values: CDR1 MNHNS, CDR2 SASEGT. The CDR3 runs 14 residues. The CDR3 coding sequence is TGTGCCAGCACAGGGGGGAGCTCCTTCAATGAGCAGTTCTTC. Its protein is CASTGGSSFNEQFF.

The V and J genes are TRBV2 and TRBJ1-6; the match to TRBD1 covers 8 bases. The V and J ends lost 6 bases and 3 bases, in that order; junction bases with no gene match: 4. CDR3 size: 15 residues. Germline V gene lookup returns CDR1 SNHLY and CDR2 FYNNEI. CDR3 in amino acids: CASSQGASYNSPLHF. In DNA form, the CDR3 reads TGTGCCAGCAGCCAGGGGGCCAGCTATAATTCACCCCTCCACTTT.

A note on this clonotype: A much larger clone lies a single base off, so this may be a read error. V is TRBV20-1 and J is TRBJ1-2; maybe TRBD1 (5 bases). CDR3 size: 11 residues. Trimming removed 5 bases at V and 8 bases at J, with 12 bases between. The germline CDR1 and CDR2 sequences are DFQATT and SNEGSKA (reference sequence). This chain's CDR3 is CSAWENRGYTF. The CDR3 coding sequence is TGCAGTGCTTGGGAGAACAGGGGCTACACCTTC.

This clonotype was counted between two and nine times. A junction end diverges from the germline sequence, so it may reflect a read error. V usage is TRBV12-3 or TRBV12-4 and J usage is TRBJ2-3; D call uncertain. The CDR3 contains 11 residues. The CDR3 sequence: CASNIKDKQYF. The DNA for the CDR3 is TGTGCCAGCAATATTAAAGATAAGCAGTATTTT.

The V and J genes are TRBV11-2 and TRBJ2-5; D might be TRBD1 (6 bases). Germline values: CDR1 SGHAT, CDR2 FQNNGV. The germline V and J ends were trimmed by 11 bases and 2 bases, with 21 bases remaining between them. The CDR3 sequence is 15 residues long. The CDR3 DNA reads TGTGCCTGTAGCCCGGGGACAATTGAGCAAGAGACCCAGTACTTC. Protein: CACSPGTIEQETQYF.

This clonotype was recorded a few times. This may stem from a read error, because a much larger clone lies one nucleotide away. V usage is TRBV20-1 and J usage is TRBJ2-3; D remains ambiguous. The germline V gene has CDR1 DFQATT and CDR2 SNEGSKA (reference sequence). CDR3 length: 12 residues. This CDR3 is CSAQDGTDMQYF. The CDR3, as DNA: TGCAGTGCCCAGGACGGCACAGATATGCAGTATTTT.

With respect to this clonotype: This could be a read error, since a much larger clone is one nucleotide away. The CDR3 DNA sequence: TGTGCCAGCAGCAACTGGACTAGCGGGAAACAAGAGACCCAGTACTTC. This codes for CASSNWTSGKQETQYF. The rearrangement joins TRBV14 to TRBJ2-5; 12 bases line up with TRBD2. Germline V gives CDR1 SGHDN, CDR2 FVKESK. This CDR3 contains 16 residues. Trimming at V came to 5 bases and at J to 2 bases, leaving 6 bases not matched to a gene.

About this clonotype itself: Because the CDR3 is missing its conserved closing phenylalanine or tryptophan, this is likely a read error. V is TRBV4-3 and J is TRBJ2-1; D assignment may be TRBD1 or TRBD2 (6 bases each). CDR1 and CDR2 from the germline V gene are LGHNA and YSLEER. This CDR3 has 16 amino acids. The CDR3 here is CPSSQDPGGQNNEQFL. The CDR3 DNA is TGCCCCAGCAGCCAAGATCCCGGGGGCCAAAACAATGAGCAGTTCCTC.

This chain uses TRBV12-3 or TRBV12-4 with TRBJ2-1; D unresolved. The CDR3 totals 14 residues. Trimming took off 7 bases at V and 2 bases at J, with 12 bases between the two ends. The CDR3 nucleotides read TGTGCCAGCACTGAAAGCGAGACCTACAATGAGCAGTTCTTC. Its translation is CASTESETYNEQFF.

The chain is built from TRBV28 and TRBJ2-7; 9 bases line up with TRBD1. Germline CDR1 and CDR2: MDHEN and SYDVKM. This CDR3 comprises 15 residues. The ends lost 7 bases at V and 5 bases at J; junction bases unmatched: 12. CDR3 sequence (DNA): TGTGCCAGCAACCTTCTCCGGGACAGGGCCGACGAGCAGTACTTC. This sequence encodes CASNLLRDRADEQYF.

Worth noting for this clonotype: Given a much more abundant clone one base away, this may be a read error. The V gene is TRBV5-6, the J gene TRBJ1-2; D uncertain. V was cut by 4 bases and J by 6 bases, with 19 bases left in between. This CDR3 region has 15 residues. The germline V gene has CDR1 SGHDT and CDR2 YYEEEE. CDR3 bases: TGTGCCAGCAGCAGTGGGATGTATCATGGGAATGGCTACACCTTC. Its protein product is CASSSGMYHGNGYTF.

This chain links TRBV11-2 with TRBJ2-2; D gene ambiguous. Trimming took 11 bases from V and 6 from J, leaving 25 bases between them. The length of the CDR3 is 16 residues. Germline V CDR1 and CDR2: SGHAT, FQNNGV. Here the CDR3 reads CACNLVGTWVAGELFF. The CDR3 DNA follows: TGTGCCTGCAACTTAGTGGGCACCTGGGTTGCCGGGGAGCTGTTTTTT.

CDR3 nucleotides: TGTGCCAGCAGCGTAGAAGGTACTGGTGAGCAGTACTTC. Translation: CASSVEGTGEQYF. The V and J genes are TRBV9 and TRBJ2-7; D is uncertain. Trimming stripped 0 bases from V and 7 bases from J, with 11 bases between. The germline V gene encodes CDR1 SGDLS and CDR2 YYNGEE. There are 13 residues in the CDR3.